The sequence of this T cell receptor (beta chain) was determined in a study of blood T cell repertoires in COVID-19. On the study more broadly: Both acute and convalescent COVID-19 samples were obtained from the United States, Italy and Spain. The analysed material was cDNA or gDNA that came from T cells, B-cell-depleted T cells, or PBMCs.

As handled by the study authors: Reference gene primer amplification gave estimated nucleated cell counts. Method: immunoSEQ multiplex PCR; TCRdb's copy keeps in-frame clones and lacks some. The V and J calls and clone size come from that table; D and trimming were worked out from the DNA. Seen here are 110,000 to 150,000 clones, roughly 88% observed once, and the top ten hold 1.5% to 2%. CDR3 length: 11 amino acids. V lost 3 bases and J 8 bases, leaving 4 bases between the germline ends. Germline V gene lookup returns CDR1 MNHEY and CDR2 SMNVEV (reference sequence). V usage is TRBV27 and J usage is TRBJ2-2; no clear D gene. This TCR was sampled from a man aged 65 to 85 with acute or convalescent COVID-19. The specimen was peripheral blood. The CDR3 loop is CASSFAGELFF. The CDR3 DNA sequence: TGTGCCAGCAGTTTCGCGGGGGAGCTGTTTTTT.